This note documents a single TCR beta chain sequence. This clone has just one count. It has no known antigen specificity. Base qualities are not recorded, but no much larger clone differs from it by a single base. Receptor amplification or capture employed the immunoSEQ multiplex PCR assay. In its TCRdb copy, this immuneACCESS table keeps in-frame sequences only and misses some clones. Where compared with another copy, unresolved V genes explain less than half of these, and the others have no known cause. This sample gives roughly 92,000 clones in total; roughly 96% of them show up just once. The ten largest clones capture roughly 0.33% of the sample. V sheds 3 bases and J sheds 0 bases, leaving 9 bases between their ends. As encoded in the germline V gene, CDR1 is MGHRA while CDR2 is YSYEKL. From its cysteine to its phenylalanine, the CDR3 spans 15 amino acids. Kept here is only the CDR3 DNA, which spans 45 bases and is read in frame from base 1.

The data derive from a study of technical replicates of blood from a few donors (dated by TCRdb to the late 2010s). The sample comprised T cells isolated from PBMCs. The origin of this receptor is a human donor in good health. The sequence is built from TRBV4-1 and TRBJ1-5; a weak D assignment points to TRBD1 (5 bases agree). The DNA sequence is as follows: TGCGCCAGCAGCCAGAGACAGAATAGCAATCAGCCCCAGCATTTT. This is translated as CASSQRQNSNQPQHF.